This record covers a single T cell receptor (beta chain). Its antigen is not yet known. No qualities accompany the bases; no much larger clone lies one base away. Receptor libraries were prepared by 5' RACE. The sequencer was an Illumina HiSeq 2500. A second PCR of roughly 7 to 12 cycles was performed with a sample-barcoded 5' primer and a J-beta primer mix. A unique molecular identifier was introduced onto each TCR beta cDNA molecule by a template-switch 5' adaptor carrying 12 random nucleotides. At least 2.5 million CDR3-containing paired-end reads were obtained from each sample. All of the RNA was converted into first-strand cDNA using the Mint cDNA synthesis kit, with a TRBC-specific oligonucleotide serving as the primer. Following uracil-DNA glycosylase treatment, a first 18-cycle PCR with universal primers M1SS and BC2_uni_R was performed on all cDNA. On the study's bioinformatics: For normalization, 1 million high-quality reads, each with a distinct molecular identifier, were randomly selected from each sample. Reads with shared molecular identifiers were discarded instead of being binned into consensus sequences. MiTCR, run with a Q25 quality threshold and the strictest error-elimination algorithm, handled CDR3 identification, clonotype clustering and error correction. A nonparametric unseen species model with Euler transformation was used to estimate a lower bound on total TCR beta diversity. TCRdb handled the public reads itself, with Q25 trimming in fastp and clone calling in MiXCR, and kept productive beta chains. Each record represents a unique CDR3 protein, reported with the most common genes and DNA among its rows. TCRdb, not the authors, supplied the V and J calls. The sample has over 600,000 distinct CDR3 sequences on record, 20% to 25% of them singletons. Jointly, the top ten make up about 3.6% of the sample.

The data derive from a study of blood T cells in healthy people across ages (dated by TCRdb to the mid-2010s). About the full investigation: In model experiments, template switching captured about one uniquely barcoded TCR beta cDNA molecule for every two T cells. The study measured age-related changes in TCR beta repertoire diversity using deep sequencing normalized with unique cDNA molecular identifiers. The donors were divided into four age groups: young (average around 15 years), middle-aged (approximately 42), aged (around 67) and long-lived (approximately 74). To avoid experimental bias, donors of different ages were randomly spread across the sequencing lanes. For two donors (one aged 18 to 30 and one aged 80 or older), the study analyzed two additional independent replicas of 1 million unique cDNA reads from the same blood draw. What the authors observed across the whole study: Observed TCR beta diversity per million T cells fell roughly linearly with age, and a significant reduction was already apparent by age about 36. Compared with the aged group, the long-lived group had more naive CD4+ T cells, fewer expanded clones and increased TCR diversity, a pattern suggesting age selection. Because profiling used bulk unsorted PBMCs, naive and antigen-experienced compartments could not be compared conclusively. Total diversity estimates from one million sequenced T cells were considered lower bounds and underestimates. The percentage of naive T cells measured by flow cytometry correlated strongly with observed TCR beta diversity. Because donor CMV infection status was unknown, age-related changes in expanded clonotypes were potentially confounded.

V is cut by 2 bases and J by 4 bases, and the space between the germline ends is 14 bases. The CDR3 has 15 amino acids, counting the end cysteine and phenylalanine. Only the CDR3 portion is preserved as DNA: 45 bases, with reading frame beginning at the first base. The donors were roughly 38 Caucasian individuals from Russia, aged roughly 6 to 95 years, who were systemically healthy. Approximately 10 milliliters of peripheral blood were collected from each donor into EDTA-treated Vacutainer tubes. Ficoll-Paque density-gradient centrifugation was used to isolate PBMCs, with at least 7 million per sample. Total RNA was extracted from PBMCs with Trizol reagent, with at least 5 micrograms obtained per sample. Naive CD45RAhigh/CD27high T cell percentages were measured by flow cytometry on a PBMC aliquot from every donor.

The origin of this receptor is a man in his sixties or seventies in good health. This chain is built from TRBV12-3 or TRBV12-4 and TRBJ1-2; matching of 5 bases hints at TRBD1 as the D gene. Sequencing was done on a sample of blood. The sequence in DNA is TGTGCCAGCAGTTTATTGTGGGGGAGCGGCTATGGCTACACCTTC. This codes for CASSLLWGSGYGYTF.